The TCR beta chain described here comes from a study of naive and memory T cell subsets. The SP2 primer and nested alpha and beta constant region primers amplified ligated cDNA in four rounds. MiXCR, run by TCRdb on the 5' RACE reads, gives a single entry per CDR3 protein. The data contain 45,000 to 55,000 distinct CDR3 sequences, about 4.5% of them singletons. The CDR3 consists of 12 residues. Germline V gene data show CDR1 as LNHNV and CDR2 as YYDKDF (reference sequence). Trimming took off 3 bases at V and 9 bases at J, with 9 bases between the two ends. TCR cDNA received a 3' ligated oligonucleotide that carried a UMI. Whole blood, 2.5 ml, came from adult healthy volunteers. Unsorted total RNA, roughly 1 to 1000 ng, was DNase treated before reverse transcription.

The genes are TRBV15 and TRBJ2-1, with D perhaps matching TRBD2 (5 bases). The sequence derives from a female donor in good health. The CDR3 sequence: CATSRGVGEQFF. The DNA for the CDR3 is TGTGCCACCAGCAGGGGAGTTGGTGAGCAGTTCTTC.